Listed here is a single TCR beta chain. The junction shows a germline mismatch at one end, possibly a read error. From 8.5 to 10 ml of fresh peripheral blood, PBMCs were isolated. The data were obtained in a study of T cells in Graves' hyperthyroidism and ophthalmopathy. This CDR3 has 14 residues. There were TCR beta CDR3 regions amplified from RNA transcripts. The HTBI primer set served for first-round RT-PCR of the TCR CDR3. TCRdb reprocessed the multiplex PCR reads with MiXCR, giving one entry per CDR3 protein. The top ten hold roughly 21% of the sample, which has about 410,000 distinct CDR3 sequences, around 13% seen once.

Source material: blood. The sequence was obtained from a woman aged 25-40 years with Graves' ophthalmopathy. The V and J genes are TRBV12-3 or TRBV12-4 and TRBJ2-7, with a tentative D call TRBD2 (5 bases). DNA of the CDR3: TGTGCCAGCAGTTGTGGGCGGGTTTCTTACGAGCGGTACTTC. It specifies CASSCGRVSYERYF.